These 12 T cell receptor beta chains were sequenced from one sample in a study of breast tumors, draining lymph nodes, adjacent tissues. Axillary draining lymph nodes of breast cancer patients supplied the node samples. TCRdb processed the multiplex PCR reads anew with MiXCR; each CDR3 protein has one entry. The data hold about 200,000 distinct CDR3 sequences, with approximately 33% observed a single time. The sample comprised axillary lymph node tissue. Every receptor here comes from a female donor with breast cancer. Some clones in this sample may be carry-over from other donors' samples.

The chain couples TRBV13 to TRBJ2-5, with 9 bases fitting TRBD1. Germline CDR1 is PRHDT and CDR2 is FYEKMQ (reference sequence). V was clipped by 4 bases and J by 5 bases; unmatched bases: 8. CDR3 size: 15 residues. The CDR3 reads CASSSRDRARETQYF. In DNA form, the CDR3 reads TGTGCCAGCAGCTCACGGGACAGGGCCCGTGAGACCCAGTACTTC.

To note about this clonotype: It is unclear where the CDR3 begins or ends on the DNA, so no DNA is shown, and the CDR3 is as TCRdb lists it. This sequence joins TRBV19 and TRBJ2-7. Germline V gene lookup returns CDR1 LNHDA and CDR2 SQIVND (reference sequence). The CDR3 spans 16 amino acids, including both terminal residues. CDR3 amino acids: CASSIGPDGYTFEQYF.

This clonotype was detected many times. This chain links TRBV6-5 with TRBJ2-1; 11 bases match TRBD2. The germline V gene encodes CDR1 MNHEY and CDR2 SVGAGI. CDR3 length: 15 amino acids. V was clipped by 7 bases and J by 7 bases; unmatched bases: 9. The CDR3 DNA reads TGTGCCAGCAAACCTGGGACTAGCGGAGTGAATGAGCAGTTCTTC. Protein product: CASKPGTSGVNEQFF.

The gene calls are TRBV12-3 or TRBV12-4 and TRBJ2-2, with a possible D match to TRBD2 (5 bases). The CDR3 has 16 amino acids. Trimming left V 3 bases short and J 1 base short, with 12 bases between. CDR3 amino acids: CASSFFASRNTGELFF. Here the CDR3 DNA reads TGTGCCAGCAGTTTCTTCGCTAGCCGGAACACCGGGGAGCTGTTTTTT.

About this clonotype itself: One junction end disagrees with the germline gene, perhaps due to a read error. The chain recombines TRBV7-9 with TRBJ1-2; tentatively, D is TRBD1 (5 bases). This CDR3 has 15 amino acids. Germline V CDR1 and CDR2: SEHNR, FQNEAQ (reference sequence). CDR3 loop: CASNAQRVGHYGYPF. The DNA of the CDR3 is TGTGCCAGCAACGCGCAAAGGGTGGGGCACTATGGCTACCCCTTC.

This clonotype was observed at least ten times. This chain joins TRBV29-1 and TRBJ2-7; TRBD1 agrees at 7 bases. Trimming removed 0 bases from V and 8 bases from J; junction bases left unmatched: 13. Germline V lookup: CDR1 SQVTM, CDR2 ANQGSEA. The CDR3 runs to 15 residues. CDR3: CSVEDQPQGPMKQYF. The CDR3 DNA reads TGCAGCGTTGAAGATCAACCACAGGGGCCTATGAAGCAGTACTTC.

This clonotype was picked up many times. The chain couples TRBV6-2 or TRBV6-3 to TRBJ2-2; tentatively, D is TRBD2 (5 bases). The CDR3 is 14 amino acids. Trimming took 7 bases from V and 6 from J, leaving 15 bases between them. Germline-derived CDR1 and CDR2 are MNHEY and SVGEGT. CDR3 DNA sequence: TGTGCCAGCAACGCACTGGACTTTTCCGGGGAGCTGTTTTTT. It is translated as CASNALDFSGELFF.

Ten or more counts support this clonotype. The gene calls are TRBV20-1 and TRBJ2-3, with 11 bases identical to TRBD1. Unmatched junction bases numbered 9, after V lost 1 base and J lost 3 bases. Germline V gene lookup returns CDR1 DFQATT and CDR2 SNEGSKA (reference sequence). This CDR3 has 17 amino acids. The CDR3 region is CSARAGRGQGGTDTQYF. The DNA of the CDR3 is TGCAGTGCTAGAGCCGGACGGGGACAGGGGGGGACAGATACGCAGTATTTT.

This clonotype has just a few counts. One base away lies a much larger clone, so this may be a sequencing read error. Likely a read error: the CDR3 ends without its conserved phenylalanine or tryptophan. The chain uses TRBV7-2 and TRBJ2-5; 7 positions agree with TRBD1. Germline V gene data show CDR1 as SGHTA and CDR2 as FQGNSA. The CDR3 is 14 residues long. Written as DNA, the CDR3 is TGTGCCAGCAGCTTAGACCTAGGGACAGAGGCCCAGTACCTC. Translated, it gives CASSLDLGTEAQYL.

This chain connects TRBV14 to TRBJ2-1; the D call may be TRBD1 or TRBD2 (5 bases each). The germline V gene encodes CDR1 SGHDN and CDR2 FVKESK. Trimming left V 0 bases short and J 2 bases short, with 14 bases between. There are 17 residues in the CDR3. The CDR3 loop reads CASSQDWGGGTYNEQFF. The CDR3 region has the DNA TGTGCCAGCAGCCAAGATTGGGGTGGGGGAACCTACAATGAGCAGTTCTTC.

This clonotype was counted many times. J is TRBJ2-5 and V is TRBV7-9; D is possibly TRBD2 (6 bases). Trimming removed 2 bases from V and 6 bases from J, with 7 bases in between. Germline CDR1 is SEHNR and CDR2 is FQNEAQ (reference sequence). The CDR3 runs 12 residues. The CDR3 region has the DNA TGTGCCAGCAGCTTACGGGAGAAGACCCAGTACTTC. This encodes CASSLREKTQYF.

Only a few counts were recorded for this clonotype. The chain carries TRBV28 and TRBJ2-5; 8 positions agree with TRBD1. This CDR3 has 16 residues. J lost 5 bases, V lost 3 bases, and 11 bases had no gene match. Germline V gives CDR1 MDHEN, CDR2 SYDVKM. The CDR3 coding sequence is TGTGCCAGCAGTTTGCTTGGAGGACAGGGCCCCGAGACCCAGTACTTC. Protein product: CASSLLGGQGPETQYF.